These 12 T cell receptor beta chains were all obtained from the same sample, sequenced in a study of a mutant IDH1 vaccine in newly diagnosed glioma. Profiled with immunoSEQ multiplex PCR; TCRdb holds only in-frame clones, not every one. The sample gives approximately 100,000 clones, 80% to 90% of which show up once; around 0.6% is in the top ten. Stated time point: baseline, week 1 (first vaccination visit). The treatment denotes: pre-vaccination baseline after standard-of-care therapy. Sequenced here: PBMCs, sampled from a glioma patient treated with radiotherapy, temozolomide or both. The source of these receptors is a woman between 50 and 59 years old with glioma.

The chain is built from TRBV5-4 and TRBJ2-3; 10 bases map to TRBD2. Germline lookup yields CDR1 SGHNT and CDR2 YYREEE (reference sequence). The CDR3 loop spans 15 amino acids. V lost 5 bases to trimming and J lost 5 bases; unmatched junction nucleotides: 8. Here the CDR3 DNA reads TGTGCCAGCAGGAAAGCGGGAGGGCCGAAAGATACGCAGTATTTT. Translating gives CASRKAGGPKDTQYF.

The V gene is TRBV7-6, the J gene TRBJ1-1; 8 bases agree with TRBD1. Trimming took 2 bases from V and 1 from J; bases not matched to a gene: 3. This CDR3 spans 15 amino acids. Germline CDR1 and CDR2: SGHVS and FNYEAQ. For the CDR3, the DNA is TGTGCCAGCAGCTTACCCGACAGGGGGAACACTGAAGCTTTCTTT. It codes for CASSLPDRGNTEAFF.

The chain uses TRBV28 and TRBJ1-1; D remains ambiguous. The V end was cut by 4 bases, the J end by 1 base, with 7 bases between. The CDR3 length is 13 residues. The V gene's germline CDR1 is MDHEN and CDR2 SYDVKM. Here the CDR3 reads CASSSMENTEAFF. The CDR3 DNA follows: TGTGCCAGCAGTTCCATGGAGAACACTGAAGCTTTCTTT. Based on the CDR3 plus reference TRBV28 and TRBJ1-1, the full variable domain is DVKVTQSSRYLVKRTGEKVFLECVQDMDHENMFWYRQDPGLGLRLIYFSYDVKMKEKGDIPEGYSVSREKKERFSLILESASTNQTSMYLCASSSMENTEAFFGQGTRLTVV.

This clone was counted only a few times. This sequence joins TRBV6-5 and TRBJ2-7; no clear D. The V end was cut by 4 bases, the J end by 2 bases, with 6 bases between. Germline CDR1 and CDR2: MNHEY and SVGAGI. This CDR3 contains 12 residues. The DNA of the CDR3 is TGTGCCAGCAGTTCCCTTACCTACGAGCAGTACTTC. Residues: CASSSLTYEQYF.

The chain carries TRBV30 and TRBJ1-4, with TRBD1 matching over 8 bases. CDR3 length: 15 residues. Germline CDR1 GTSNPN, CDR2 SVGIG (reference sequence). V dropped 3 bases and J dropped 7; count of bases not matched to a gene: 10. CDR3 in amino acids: CAWSPAGQAFEKLFF. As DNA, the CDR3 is TGTGCCTGGAGCCCAGCGGGACAGGCCTTTGAAAAACTGTTTTTT.

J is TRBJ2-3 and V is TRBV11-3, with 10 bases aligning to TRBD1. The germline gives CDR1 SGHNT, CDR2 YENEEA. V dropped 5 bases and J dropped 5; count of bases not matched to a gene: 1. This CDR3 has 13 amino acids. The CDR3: CASSRDRGDTQYF. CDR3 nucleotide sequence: TGTGCCAGCAGCCGGGACAGGGGAGATACGCAGTATTTT.

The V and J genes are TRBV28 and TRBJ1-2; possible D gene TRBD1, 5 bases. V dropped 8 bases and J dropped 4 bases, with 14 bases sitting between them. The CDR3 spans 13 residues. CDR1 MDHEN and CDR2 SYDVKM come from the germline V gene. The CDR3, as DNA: TGTGCCAGCTCTCCTACAGGCCGCTATGGCTACACCTTC. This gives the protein CASSPTGRYGYTF.

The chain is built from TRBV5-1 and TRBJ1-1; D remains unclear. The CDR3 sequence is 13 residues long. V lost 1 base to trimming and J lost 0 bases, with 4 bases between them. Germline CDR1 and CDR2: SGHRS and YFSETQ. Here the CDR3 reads CASSLRLNTEAFF. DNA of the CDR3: TGCGCCAGCAGCTTGAGGTTGAACACTGAAGCTTTCTTT.

In DNA, the CDR3 is TGTGCCAGCAGCCAAGCCGGGACTAGCGGTACAGATACGCAGTATTTT. Its protein is CASSQAGTSGTDTQYF. The chain links TRBV4-2 to TRBJ2-3; 11 bases line up with TRBD2. CDR3 length: 16 amino acids. Looked up from germline, CDR1 is LGHNA and CDR2 is YNFKEQ. J was trimmed by 3 bases and V by 1 base; bases with no gene match: 3.

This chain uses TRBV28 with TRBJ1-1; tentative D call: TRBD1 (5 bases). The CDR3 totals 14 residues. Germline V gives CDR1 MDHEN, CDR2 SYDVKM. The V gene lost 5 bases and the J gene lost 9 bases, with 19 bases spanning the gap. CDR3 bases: TGTGCCAGCAGTCCCGGACAATCACAGGATAAAGCTTTCTTT. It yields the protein CASSPGQSQDKAFF. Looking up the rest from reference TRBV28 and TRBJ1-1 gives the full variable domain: DVKVTQSSRYLVKRTGEKVFLECVQDMDHENMFWYRQDPGLGLRLIYFSYDVKMKEKGDIPEGYSVSREKKERFSLILESASTNQTSMYLCASSPGQSQDKAFFGQGTRLTVV.

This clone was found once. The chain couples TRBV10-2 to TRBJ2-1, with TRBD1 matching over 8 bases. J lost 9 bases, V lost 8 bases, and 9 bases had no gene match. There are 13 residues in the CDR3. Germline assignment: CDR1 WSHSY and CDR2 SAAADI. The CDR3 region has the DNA TGCGCCAGCTCACAGGGGGGTGGGATTGAGCAGTTCTTC. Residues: CASSQGGGIEQFF.

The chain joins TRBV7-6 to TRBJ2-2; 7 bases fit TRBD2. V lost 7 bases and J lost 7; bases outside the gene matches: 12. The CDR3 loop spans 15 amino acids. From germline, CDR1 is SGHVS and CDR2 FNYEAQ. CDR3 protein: CASTLRAGVDGELFF. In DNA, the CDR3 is TGTGCCAGCACCCTAAGGGCGGGGGTAGACGGGGAGCTGTTTTTT.